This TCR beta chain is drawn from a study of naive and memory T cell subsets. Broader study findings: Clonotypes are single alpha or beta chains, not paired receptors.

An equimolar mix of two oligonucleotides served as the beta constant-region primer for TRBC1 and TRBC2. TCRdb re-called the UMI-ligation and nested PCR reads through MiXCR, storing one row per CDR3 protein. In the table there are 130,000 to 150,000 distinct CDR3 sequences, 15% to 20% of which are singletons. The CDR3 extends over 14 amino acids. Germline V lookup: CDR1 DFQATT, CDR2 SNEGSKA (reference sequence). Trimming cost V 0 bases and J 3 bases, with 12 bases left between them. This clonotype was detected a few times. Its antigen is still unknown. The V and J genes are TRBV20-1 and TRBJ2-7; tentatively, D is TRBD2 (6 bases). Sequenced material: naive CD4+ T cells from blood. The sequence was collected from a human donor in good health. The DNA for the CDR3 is TGCAGTGCTAGAGATCTGGGGGGAAACTACGAGCAGTACTTC. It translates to CSARDLGGNYEQYF.